This TCR beta chain comes out of a study of blood T cell repertoires in COVID-19. Background on the study: T cells, B-cell-depleted T cells, or PBMCs supplied cDNA or gDNA.

Germline V lookup: CDR1 SGHNT, CDR2 YYREEE (reference sequence). The V and J ends lost 3 bases and 4 bases, in that order; junction bases with no gene match: 7. This CDR3 is built from 15 residues. Per the original methods: Reference gene primers were amplified, and this amplification served to estimate nucleated cell counts. Produced via immunoSEQ multiplex PCR; TCRdb's table is partial and in-frame only. That table furnishes V, J and clone size, whereas the DNA furnished D and trimming. This sample has around 270,000 clones; approximately 81% occur once, and the top ten carry 4.2%. Sequencing was carried out using peripheral blood. The J gene is TRBJ2-7, the V gene TRBV5-4; 10 positions match TRBD1. The origin of this receptor is a man aged 60 to 75 with acute or convalescent COVID-19. CDR3 residues: CASSYPGTGEYEQYF. The CDR3 DNA is TGTGCCAGCAGCTACCCCGGGACAGGGGAGTACGAGCAGTACTTC.